The 17 T cell receptor beta chains below were found in one sample sequenced in a study of cytotoxic CD8 clonotypes in ibrutinib-treated CLL (dated by TCRdb to 2020 to 2023). Libraries came from the immunoSEQ multiplex PCR assay. The clones in this table, taken by TCRdb from immuneACCESS, are in-frame only. Not every clone is retained; where verified, under half of the shortfall comes from an unresolved V gene, and the cause of the rest is unknown. In all, the sample holds some 35,000 clones, and around 75% of those were seen once. Approximately 15% of the sample belongs to the ten largest clones. According to the study, the label for this sample's time point signals: progressive disease on ibrutinib. Here the sequenced sample was PBMCs, taken at disease progression, from a patient treated with ibrutinib. The receptors were gathered from a human donor with chronic lymphocytic leukemia.

The rearrangement joins TRBV6-5 to TRBJ1-2, with 7 nucleotides matching TRBD1. Germline values: CDR1 MNHEY, CDR2 SVGAGI. This CDR3 spans 13 amino acids. Unmatched junction bases numbered 3, after V lost 0 bases and J lost 8 bases. The CDR3 reads CASSYSGGRGYTF. The CDR3 DNA reads TGTGCCAGCAGTTACTCAGGGGGCAGGGGCTACACCTTC.

This clone was recorded once. The V call is TRBV9, the J call TRBJ2-3, with TRBD2 matching 11 bases. The CDR3 sequence is 18 residues long. Germline V gene data show CDR1 as SGDLS and CDR2 as YYNGEE. The J segment lost 3 bases and the V segment lost 0 bases, leaving 9 bases of the junction unmatched. The chain's CDR3 is CASSVGRSSGGSTDTQYF. CDR3 nucleotides: TGTGCCAGCAGCGTAGGGCGTTCTAGCGGGGGGTCTACAGATACGCAGTATTTT.

The rearrangement uses TRBV19 and TRBJ2-7, with TRBD2 matching 15 bases. Germline trimming cut 0 bases from V and 0 bases from J; bases unmatched to any gene: 12. CDR1 is LNHDA and CDR2 is SQIVND in the germline V gene (reference sequence). The CDR3 totals 21 residues. Here the CDR3 DNA reads TGTGCCAGTAGTATAGATATCGGGACTAGCGGGGGGACCCAAAGCTCCTACGAGCAGTACTTC. It is translated as CASSIDIGTSGGTQSSYEQYF. The full variable domain, rest sourced from reference TRBV19 and TRBJ2-7, is DGGITQSPKYLFRKEGQNVTLSCEQNLNHDAMYWYRQDPGQGLRLIYYSQIVNDFQKGDIAEGYSVSREKKESFPLTVTSAQKNPTAFYLCASSIDIGTSGGTQSSYEQYFGPGTRLTVT.

CDR3 sequence: CASSQEWGLETQYF. CDR3 coding DNA: TGCGCCAGCAGCCAAGAATGGGGTTTGGAGACCCAGTACTTC. The V and J genes are TRBV4-1 and TRBJ2-5; D unresolved. Trimming removed 0 bases at V and 5 bases at J, with 10 bases between. Germline V gene lookup returns CDR1 MGHRA and CDR2 YSYEKL. The CDR3 totals 14 residues.

V gene TRBV5-5 combines with J gene TRBJ1-2, with D possibly being TRBD1 (5 bases). CDR3 length: 16 amino acids. Trimming pared 0 bases from V and 2 bases from J, leaving 14 bases between. The germline V gene encodes CDR1 SGHKS and CDR2 YYEKEE (reference sequence). The CDR3 loop reads CASSLDPGQGNYGYTF. The CDR3 nucleotides read TGTGCCAGCAGCTTGGACCCTGGGCAGGGCAACTATGGCTACACCTTC.

This chain joins TRBV27 and TRBJ2-1; 11 bases are a match to TRBD2. The CDR3 extends over 15 amino acids. Germline CDR1 MNHEY, CDR2 SMNVEV (reference sequence). J gave up 8 bases and V 4 bases, and 7 bases lay outside the gene matches. The CDR3 is CASSSLAGVIHEQFF. The DNA of the CDR3 is TGTGCCAGCAGTTCACTAGCGGGGGTTATCCATGAGCAGTTCTTC.

This clone was detected once. The identical CDR3 is also encoded by other nucleotide sequences in the sample. The chain couples TRBV5-1 to TRBJ1-1, with unresolved D. Per germline, CDR1 SGHRS and CDR2 YFSETQ. This CDR3 has 15 amino acids. The ends were cut back, 0 bases at V and 2 bases at J, with 11 bases in the middle. CDR3 sequence: CASSLGAGSNTEAFF. The CDR3 DNA reads TGCGCCAGCAGCTTGGGGGCAGGCTCCAACACTGAAGCTTTCTTT.

The sample holds a few counts of this clone. The chain joins TRBV12-5 to TRBJ1-1; TRBD1 agrees at 7 bases. There are 15 residues in the CDR3. Looked up from germline, CDR1 is LGHNT and CDR2 is FRNRAP. Trimming cost V 2 bases and J 5 bases; bases outside gene matches: 8. The CDR3 DNA sequence: TGTGCTAGTGGTTTGCCCGAGACAGGGAGAACTGAAGCTTTCTTT. Its translation is CASGLPETGRTEAFF.

This rearrangement joins TRBV15 to TRBJ1-1; D gene uncertain. Germline loops: CDR1 LNHNV, CDR2 YYDKDF (reference sequence). The CDR3 loop spans 15 amino acids. V was pared by 8 bases and J by 3 bases, with 19 bases between. CDR3 DNA: TGTGCCACCGAGGACCCCCACGCGGAGGACACTGAAGCTTTCTTT. This sequence encodes CATEDPHAEDTEAFF.

This chain joins TRBV7-6 and TRBJ1-2; 10 positions agree with TRBD1. The CDR3 runs to 17 residues. Germline CDR1 reads SGHVS; CDR2 reads FNYEAQ. The J segment lost 8 bases and the V segment lost 5 bases, leaving 17 bases of the junction unmatched. The CDR3 sequence is CASSRKTGTGVNRGYTF. In DNA, the CDR3 is TGTGCCAGCAGCCGAAAAACCGGGACAGGGGTGAATCGGGGCTACACCTTC.

The rearrangement uses TRBV10-2 and TRBJ2-1; D not certain. The ends were cut back, 1 base at V and 6 bases at J, with 10 bases in the middle. CDR1 and CDR2 from the germline V gene are WSHSY and SAAADI. The CDR3 extends over 14 amino acids. CDR3 amino acids: CASSELLSANEQFF. CDR3 nucleotides: TGCGCCAGCAGTGAGTTGTTGTCAGCCAATGAGCAGTTCTTC.

The J gene is TRBJ1-4, the V gene TRBV5-1, with TRBD1 identical over 7 bases. The CDR3 totals 17 residues. V gave up 4 bases and J gave up 4 bases; unmatched junction bases: 13. Germline CDR1 reads SGHRS; CDR2 reads YFSETQ. The CDR3 reads CASSPTGRVEGNEKLFF. Written as DNA, the CDR3 is TGCGCCAGCAGCCCGACAGGGAGGGTAGAGGGTAATGAAAAACTGTTTTTT.

The chain has TRBV2 and TRBJ2-1; unclear D gene. The germline V gene has CDR1 SNHLY and CDR2 FYNNEI. Trimming cost V 4 bases and J 2 bases, with 6 bases left between them. CDR3 length: 13 residues. The CDR3 sequence: CASSAGTYNEQFF. The DNA for the CDR3 is TGTGCCAGCAGTGCTGGGACCTACAATGAGCAGTTCTTC.

This clone was observed a few times. V usage is TRBV6-6 and J usage is TRBJ1-2; 8 bases are a match to TRBD1. V dropped 4 bases and J dropped 6; count of bases not matched to a gene: 7. The CDR3 runs to 14 residues. Germline CDR1 reads MNHNY; CDR2 reads SVGAGI (reference sequence). CDR3 amino acids: CASSSGGWVDGYTF. The CDR3 nucleotides read TGTGCCAGCAGTTCAGGGGGCTGGGTGGATGGCTACACCTTC.

The sample holds a few counts of this clone. The chain uses TRBV4-1 and TRBJ2-3; 10 nucleotides line up with TRBD2. In germline, CDR1 is MGHRA, CDR2 YSYEKL. The V and J ends lost 0 bases and 2 bases, in that order; junction bases with no gene match: 17. The CDR3 loop spans 21 amino acids. The CDR3 here is CASSQDMTSGQVLGNTDTQYF. Here the CDR3 DNA reads TGCGCCAGCAGCCAAGATATGACTAGCGGGCAAGTTTTGGGAAACACAGATACGCAGTATTTT.

In this sample, this clone turned up a few times. This chain connects TRBV1 to TRBJ2-3; no check of the table's D call, TRBD2, against the DNA was made. TRBV1 is given as a pseudogene. The CDR3 runs 17 residues. In DNA, the CDR3 is TGCACCAGCAGCCCACGTCCCCTAGCGGGGGGGGCAGATACGCAGTATTTT. It is translated as CTSSPRPLAGGADTQYF.

V and J are TRBV10-3 and TRBJ2-3; 8 bases agree with TRBD2. Trimming at V came to 11 bases and at J to 2 bases, leaving 9 bases not matched to a gene. The CDR3 contains 14 residues. Germline V gives CDR1 ENHRY, CDR2 SYGVKD. Written as DNA, the CDR3 is TGTGCCGTCCAGGTAGCGGGGCTCACAGATACGCAGTATTTT. It specifies CAVQVAGLTDTQYF.